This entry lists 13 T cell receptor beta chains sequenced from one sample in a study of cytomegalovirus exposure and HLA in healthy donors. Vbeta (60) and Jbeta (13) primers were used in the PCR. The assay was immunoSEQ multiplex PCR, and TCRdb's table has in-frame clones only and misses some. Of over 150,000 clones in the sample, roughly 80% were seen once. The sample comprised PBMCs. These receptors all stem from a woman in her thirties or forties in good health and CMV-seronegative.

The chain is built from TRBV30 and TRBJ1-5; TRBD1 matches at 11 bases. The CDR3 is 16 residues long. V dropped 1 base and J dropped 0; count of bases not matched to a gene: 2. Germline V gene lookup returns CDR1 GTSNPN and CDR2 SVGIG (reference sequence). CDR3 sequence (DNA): TGTGCCTGGAGTGCAGGGACAGGGGGTAGCAATCAGCCCCAGCATTTT. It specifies CAWSAGTGGSNQPQHF.

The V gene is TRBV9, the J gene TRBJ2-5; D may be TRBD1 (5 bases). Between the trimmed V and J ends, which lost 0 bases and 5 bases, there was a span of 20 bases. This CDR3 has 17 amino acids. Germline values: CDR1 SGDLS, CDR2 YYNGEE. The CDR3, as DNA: TGTGCCAGCAGCGTAGGGGGCTCAGTTCAAAAAGGGGAGACCCAGTACTTC. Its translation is CASSVGGSVQKGETQYF.

The CDR3 DNA is TGTGCCATCAGTGCGCGGACAGGACAAGAGACCCAGTACTTC. It translates to CAISARTGQETQYF. This chain connects TRBV10-3 to TRBJ2-5, with 7 bases lining up with TRBD1. Germline V lookup: CDR1 ENHRY, CDR2 SYGVKD. The V gene end was trimmed by 4 bases and the J gene end by 2 bases; junction bases not matched to a gene: 4. The CDR3 is made up of 14 amino acids.

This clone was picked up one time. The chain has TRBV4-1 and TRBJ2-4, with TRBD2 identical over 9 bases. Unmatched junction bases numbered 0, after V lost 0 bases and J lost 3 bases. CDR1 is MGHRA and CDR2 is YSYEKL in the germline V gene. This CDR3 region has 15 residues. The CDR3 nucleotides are TGCGCCAGCAGCCAAGATAGCGGGGGCAAAAACATTCAGTACTTC. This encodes CASSQDSGGKNIQYF.

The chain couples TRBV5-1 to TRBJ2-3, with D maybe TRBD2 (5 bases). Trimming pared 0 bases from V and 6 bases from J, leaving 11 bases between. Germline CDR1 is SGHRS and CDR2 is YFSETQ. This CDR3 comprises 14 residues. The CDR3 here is CASSLGSGRDTQYF. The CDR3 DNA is TGCGCCAGCAGCTTGGGCAGCGGTAGGGATACGCAGTATTTT. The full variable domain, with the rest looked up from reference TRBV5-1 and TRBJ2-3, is KAGVTQTPRYLIKTRGQQVTLSCSPISGHRSVSWYQQTPGQGLQFLFEYFSETQRNKGNFPGRFSGRQFSNSRSEMNVSTLELGDSALYLCASSLGSGRDTQYFGPGTRLTVL.

The CDR3 DNA reads as TGCAGCGTTGAAGATCCGCGGGGGGGGACAGGGGGCCTTAACACCGGGGAGCTGTTTTTT. This translates into CSVEDPRGGTGGLNTGELFF. The chain uses TRBV29-1 and TRBJ2-2; 12 nucleotides match TRBD1. Germline V gene sequence: CDR1 SQVTM, CDR2 ANQGSEA. CDR3 length: 20 residues. J gave up 2 bases and V 0 bases, and 13 bases lay outside the gene matches.

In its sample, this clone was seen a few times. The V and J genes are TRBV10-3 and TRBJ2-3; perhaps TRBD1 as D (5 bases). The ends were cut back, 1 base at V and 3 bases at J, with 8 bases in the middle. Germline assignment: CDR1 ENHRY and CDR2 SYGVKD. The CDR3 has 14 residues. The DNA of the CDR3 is TGTGCCATCAGTGAGTGGGGCCGGACAGATACGCAGTATTTT. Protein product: CAISEWGRTDTQYF.

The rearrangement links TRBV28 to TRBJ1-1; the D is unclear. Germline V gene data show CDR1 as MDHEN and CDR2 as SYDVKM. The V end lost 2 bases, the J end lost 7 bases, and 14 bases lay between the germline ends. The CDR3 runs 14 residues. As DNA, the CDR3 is TGTGCCAGCAGTTTAGGGAGATCGGGAGGTGAAGCTTTCTTT. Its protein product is CASSLGRSGGEAFF. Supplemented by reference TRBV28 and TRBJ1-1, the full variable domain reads DVKVTQSSRYLVKRTGEKVFLECVQDMDHENMFWYRQDPGLGLRLIYFSYDVKMKEKGDIPEGYSVSREKKERFSLILESASTNQTSMYLCASSLGRSGGEAFFGQGTRLTVV.

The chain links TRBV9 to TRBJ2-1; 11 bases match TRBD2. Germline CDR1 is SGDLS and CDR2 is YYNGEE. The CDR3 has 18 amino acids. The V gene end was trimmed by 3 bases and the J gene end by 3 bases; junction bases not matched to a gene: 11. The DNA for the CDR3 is TGTGCCAGCAGCGACGCTGCGATGACTAGCGGGGTCTACAATGAGCAGTTCTTC. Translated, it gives CASSDAAMTSGVYNEQFF.

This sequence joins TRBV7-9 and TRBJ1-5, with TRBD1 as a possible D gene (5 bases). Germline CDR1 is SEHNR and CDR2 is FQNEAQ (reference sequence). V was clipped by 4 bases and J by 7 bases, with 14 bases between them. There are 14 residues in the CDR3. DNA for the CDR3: TGTGCCAGCAGCTCGCTGGGGGGGGAGCAGCCCCAGCATTTT. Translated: CASSSLGGEQPQHF.

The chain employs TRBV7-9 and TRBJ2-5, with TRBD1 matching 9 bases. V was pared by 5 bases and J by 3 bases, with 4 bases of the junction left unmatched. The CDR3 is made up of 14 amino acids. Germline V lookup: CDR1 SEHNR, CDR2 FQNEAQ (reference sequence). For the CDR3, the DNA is TGTGCCAGCAGCCACAGGACAGGGGAAGAGACCCAGTACTTC. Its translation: CASSHRTGEETQYF.

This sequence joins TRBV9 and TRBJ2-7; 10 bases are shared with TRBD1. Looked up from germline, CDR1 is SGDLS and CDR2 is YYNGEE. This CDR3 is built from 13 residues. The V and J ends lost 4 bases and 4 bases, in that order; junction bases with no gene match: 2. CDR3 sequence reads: CASSPGQGYEQYF. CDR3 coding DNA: TGTGCCAGCAGCCCGGGACAGGGGTACGAGCAGTACTTC.

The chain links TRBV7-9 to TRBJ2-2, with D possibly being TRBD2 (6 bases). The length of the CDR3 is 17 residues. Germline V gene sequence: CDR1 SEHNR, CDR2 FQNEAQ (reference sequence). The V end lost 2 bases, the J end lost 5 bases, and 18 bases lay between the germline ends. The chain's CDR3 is CASSLRLWEERTGELFF. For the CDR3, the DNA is TGTGCCAGCAGCTTACGCTTGTGGGAGGAACGAACCGGGGAGCTGTTTTTT. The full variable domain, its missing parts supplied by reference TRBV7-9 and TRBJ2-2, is DTGVSQNPRHKITKRGQNVTFRCDPISEHNRLYWYRQTLGQGPEFLTYFQNEAQLEKSRLLSDRFSAERPKGSFSTLEIQRTEQGDSAMYLCASSLRLWEERTGELFFGEGSRLTVL.